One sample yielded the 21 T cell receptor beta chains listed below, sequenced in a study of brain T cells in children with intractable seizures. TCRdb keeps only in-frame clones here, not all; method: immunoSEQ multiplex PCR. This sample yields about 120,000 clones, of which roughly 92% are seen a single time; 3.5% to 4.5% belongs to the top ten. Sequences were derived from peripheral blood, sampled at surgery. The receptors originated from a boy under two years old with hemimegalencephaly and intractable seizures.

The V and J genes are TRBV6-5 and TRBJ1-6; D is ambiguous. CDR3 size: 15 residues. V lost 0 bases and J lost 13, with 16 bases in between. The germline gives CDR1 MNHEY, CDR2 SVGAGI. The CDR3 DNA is TGTGCCAGCAGTTACTCGCCCACGGGTACGACCCCCCTCCACTTT. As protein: CASSYSPTGTTPLHF.

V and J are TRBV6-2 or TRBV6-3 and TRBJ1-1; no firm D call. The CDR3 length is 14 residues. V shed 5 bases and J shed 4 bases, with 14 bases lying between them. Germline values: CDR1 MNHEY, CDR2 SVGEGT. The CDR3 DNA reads TGTGCCAGCAGTAAGACCAGACGGCCCACTGAAGCTTTCTTT. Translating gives CASSKTRRPTEAFF.

CDR3 sequence (DNA): TGTGCCAGCTCACCAGGTGAAAAACTGTTTTTT. Translating it yields CASSPGEKLFF. This sequence joins TRBV18 and TRBJ1-4, with D hard to call. CDR1 is KGHSH and CDR2 is LQKENI in the germline V gene. The CDR3 sequence is 11 residues long. Trimming shortened V by 2 bases and J by 7 bases, and 2 bases separated the two germline ends.

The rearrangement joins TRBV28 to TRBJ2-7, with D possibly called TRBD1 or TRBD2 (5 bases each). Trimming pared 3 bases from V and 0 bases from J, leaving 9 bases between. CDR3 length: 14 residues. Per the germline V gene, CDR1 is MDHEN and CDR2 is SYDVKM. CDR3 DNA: TGTGCCAGCAGTTTTAGCGACAGCTCCTACGAGCAGTACTTC. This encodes CASSFSDSSYEQYF.

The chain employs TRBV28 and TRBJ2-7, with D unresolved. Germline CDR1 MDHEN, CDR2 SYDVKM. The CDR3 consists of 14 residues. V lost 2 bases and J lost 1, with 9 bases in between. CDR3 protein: CASSLRVSSYEQYF. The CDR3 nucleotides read TGTGCCAGCAGTTTAAGAGTTTCGTCCTACGAGCAGTACTTC.

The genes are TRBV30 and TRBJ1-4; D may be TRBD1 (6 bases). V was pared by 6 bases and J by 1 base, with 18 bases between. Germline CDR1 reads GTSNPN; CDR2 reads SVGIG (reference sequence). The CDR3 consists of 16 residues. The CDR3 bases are TGTGCCTGCAGCCCTCTAACAGGGAAAACTAATGAAAAACTGTTTTTT. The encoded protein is CACSPLTGKTNEKLFF.

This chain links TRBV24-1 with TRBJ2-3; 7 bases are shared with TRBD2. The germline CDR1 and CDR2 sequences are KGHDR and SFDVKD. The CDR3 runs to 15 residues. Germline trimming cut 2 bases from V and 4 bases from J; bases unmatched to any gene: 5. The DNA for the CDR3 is TGTGCCACCAGTGATTCTGCGGGAGTTGCAGATACGCAGTATTTT. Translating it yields CATSDSAGVADTQYF.

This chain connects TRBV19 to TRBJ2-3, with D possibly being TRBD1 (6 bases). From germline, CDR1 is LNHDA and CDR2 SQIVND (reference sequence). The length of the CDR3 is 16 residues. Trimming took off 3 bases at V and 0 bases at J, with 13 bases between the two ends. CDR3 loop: CASSIPTGTSTDTQYF. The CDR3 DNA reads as TGTGCCAGTAGTATCCCGACAGGAACTAGCACAGATACGCAGTATTTT.

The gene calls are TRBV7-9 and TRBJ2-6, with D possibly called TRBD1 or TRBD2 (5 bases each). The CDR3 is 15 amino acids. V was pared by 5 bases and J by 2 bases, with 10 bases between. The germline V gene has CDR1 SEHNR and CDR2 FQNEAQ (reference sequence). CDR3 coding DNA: TGTGCCAGCAGCGTAGTGGGGGCTGGGGCCAACGTCCTGACTTTC. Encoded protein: CASSVVGAGANVLTF.

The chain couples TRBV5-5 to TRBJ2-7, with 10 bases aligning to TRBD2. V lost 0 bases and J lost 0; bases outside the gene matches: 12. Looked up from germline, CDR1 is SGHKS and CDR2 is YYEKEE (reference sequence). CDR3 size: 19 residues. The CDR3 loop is CASSLASGSRFLPSYEQYF. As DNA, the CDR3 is TGTGCCAGCAGCTTGGCTAGCGGGAGTAGATTTCTCCCCTCCTACGAGCAGTACTTC.

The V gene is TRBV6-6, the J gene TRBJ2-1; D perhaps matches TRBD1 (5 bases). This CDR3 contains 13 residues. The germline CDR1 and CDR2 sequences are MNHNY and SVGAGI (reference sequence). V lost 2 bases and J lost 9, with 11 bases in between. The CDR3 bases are TGTGCCAGCAGTTACCTTGGACACCCTGAGCAGTTCTTC. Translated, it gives CASSYLGHPEQFF.

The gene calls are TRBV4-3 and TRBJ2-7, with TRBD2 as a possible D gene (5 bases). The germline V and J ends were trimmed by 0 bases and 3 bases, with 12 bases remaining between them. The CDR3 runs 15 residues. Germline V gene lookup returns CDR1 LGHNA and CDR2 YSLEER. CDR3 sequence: CASSQDSLAGYEQYF. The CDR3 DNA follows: TGCGCCAGCAGCCAAGATTCCCTAGCCGGCTACGAGCAGTACTTC.

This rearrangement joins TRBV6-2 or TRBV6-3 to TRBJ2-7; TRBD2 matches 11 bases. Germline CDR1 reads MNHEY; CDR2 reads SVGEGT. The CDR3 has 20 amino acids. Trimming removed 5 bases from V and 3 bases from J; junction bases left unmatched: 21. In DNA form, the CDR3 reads TGTGCCAGCAGTCCCCGGCCTACTAGCGGGAGTCTATCACCCCACTACGAGCAGTACTTC. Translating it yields CASSPRPTSGSLSPHYEQYF.

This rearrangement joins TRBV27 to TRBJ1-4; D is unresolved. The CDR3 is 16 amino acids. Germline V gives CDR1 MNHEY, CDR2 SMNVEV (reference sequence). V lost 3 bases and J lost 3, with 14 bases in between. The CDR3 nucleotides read TGTGCCAGCAGTTTTCCCCAAAAGCAGCCTAATGAAAAACTGTTTTTT. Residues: CASSFPQKQPNEKLFF.

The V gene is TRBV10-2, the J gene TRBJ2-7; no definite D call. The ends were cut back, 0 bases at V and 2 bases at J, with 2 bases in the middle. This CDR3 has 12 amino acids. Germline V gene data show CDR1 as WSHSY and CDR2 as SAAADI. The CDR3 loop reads CASSESAYEQYF. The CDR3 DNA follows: TGCGCCAGCAGTGAGTCTGCCTACGAGCAGTACTTC.

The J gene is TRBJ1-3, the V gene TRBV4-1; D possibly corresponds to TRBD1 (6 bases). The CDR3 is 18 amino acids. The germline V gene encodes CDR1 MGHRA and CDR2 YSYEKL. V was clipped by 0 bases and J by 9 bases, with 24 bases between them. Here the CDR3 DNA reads TGCGCCAGCAGCCAAGATAGGCCCGACACAGGGATGATGTTCACCATATATTTT. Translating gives CASSQDRPDTGMMFTIYF.

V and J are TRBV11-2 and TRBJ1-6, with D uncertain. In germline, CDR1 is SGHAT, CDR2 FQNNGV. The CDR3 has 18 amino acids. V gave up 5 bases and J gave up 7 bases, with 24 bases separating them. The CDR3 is CASSHRQAGSGWNSPLHF. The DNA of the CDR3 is TGTGCCAGCAGCCACCGGCAGGCAGGATCCGGGTGGAATTCACCCCTCCACTTT.

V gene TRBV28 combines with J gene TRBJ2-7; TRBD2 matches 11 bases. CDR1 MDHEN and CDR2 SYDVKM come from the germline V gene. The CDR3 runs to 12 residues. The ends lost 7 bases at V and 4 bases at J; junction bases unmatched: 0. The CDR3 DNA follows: TGTGCCAGCACTAGCGGGAGGTACGAGCAGTACTTC. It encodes CASTSGRYEQYF.

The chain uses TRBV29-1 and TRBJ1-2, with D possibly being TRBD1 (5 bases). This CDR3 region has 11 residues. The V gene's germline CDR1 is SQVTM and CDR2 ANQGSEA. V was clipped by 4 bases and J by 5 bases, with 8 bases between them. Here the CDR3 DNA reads TGCAGCGTTGGGGACTCTTATGGCTACACCTTC. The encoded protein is CSVGDSYGYTF.

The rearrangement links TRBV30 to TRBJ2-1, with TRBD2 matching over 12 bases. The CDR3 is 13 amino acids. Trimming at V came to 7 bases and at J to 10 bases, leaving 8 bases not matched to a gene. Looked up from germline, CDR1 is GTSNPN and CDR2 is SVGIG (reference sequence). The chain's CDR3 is CASRLAGVREQFF. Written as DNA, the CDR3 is TGTGCCTCCAGACTAGCGGGAGTGAGGGAGCAGTTCTTC.

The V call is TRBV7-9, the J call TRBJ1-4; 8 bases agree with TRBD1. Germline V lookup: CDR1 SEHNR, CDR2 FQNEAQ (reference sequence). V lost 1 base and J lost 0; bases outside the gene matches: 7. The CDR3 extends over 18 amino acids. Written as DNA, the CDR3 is TGTGCCAGCAGCTTAGGGACAGGGAGAGGGGCAACTAATGAAAAACTGTTTTTT. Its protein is CASSLGTGRGATNEKLFF.